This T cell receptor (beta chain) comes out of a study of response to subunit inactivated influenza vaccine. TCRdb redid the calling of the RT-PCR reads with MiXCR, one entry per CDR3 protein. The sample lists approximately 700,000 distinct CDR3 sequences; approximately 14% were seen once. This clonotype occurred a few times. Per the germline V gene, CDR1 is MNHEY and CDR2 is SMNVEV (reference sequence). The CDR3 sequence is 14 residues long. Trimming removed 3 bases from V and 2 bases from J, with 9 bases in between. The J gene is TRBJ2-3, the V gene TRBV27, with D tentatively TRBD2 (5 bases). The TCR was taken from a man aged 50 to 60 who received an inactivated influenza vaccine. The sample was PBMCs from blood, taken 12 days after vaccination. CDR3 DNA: TGTGCCAGCAGTTTTTGGCTAGCCACAGATACGCAGTATTTT. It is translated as CASSFWLATDTQYF.